This is a list of T cell receptor beta chains from one sample in a study of T cells in Graves' hyperthyroidism and ophthalmopathy. TCRdb reanalysed the multiplex PCR reads using MiXCR and keeps one entry per CDR3 protein. The sample has about 690,000 distinct CDR3 sequences, around 16% seen once. The sample consisted of blood. All receptors derive from a man in his fifties with Graves' hyperthyroidism. Both conserved end residues are part of each CDR3. The order of the fields is J gene, V gene, D gene, clone size, CDR3 DNA, CDR3 protein. D genes are given only for firm matches. Not every row has a clone size; where given, it reads once, few, many or a size class.

j_call: TRBJ2-2; v_call: TRBV6-1; d_call: NA; clone_size: few; cdr3_nt: TGTGCCAGCCGAAAAGACAGGACACCCACCGGGGAGCTGTTTTTT; cdr3_aa: CASRKDRTPTGELFF
j_call: TRBJ1-4; v_call: TRBV20-1; d_call: NA; clone_size: many; cdr3_nt: TGCAGTGCTAGACGGGGGGCGCGGGCTAATGAAAAACTGTTTTTT; cdr3_aa: CSARRGARANEKLFF
j_call: TRBJ1-4; v_call: TRBV24-1; d_call: NA; clone_size: few; cdr3_nt: TGTGCCACCAGTGAATATCCGGGACAACTGTATTTT; cdr3_aa: CATSEYPGQLYF
j_call: TRBJ2-7; v_call: TRBV6-5; d_call: NA; clone_size: NA; cdr3_nt: TGTGCCAGCAGTTACGATGGGGAGTTCTACGAGCAGTACTTC; cdr3_aa: CASSYDGEFYEQYF
j_call: TRBJ2-3; v_call: TRBV6-1; d_call: TRBD2; clone_size: few; cdr3_nt: TGTGCCAGCAGTGAAGTGTGGAGCGGGATCGGCACAGATACGCAGTATTTT; cdr3_aa: CASSEVWSGIGTDTQYF
j_call: TRBJ2-1; v_call: TRBV6-2/TRBV6-3; d_call: TRBD2; clone_size: few; cdr3_nt: TGTGCCAGCACTGGGACTAGCGGGAGCTATAATGAGCAGTTCTTC; cdr3_aa: CASTGTSGSYNEQFF
j_call: TRBJ1-5; v_call: TRBV6-1; d_call: TRBD1; clone_size: NA; cdr3_nt: TGTGCCAGCAGGACCGGGACAGGGATCGGCAATCAGCCCCAGCATTTT; cdr3_aa: CASRTGTGIGNQPQHF
j_call: TRBJ2-4; v_call: TRBV13; d_call: NA; clone_size: few; cdr3_nt: TGTGCCAGCAGACCGGCAGGGTTGGACATTCAGTACTTC; cdr3_aa: CASRPAGLDIQYF
j_call: TRBJ2-7; v_call: TRBV7-9; d_call: NA; clone_size: few; cdr3_nt: TGTGCCAGCAGCCCAAACCGGGGCAGGGGCTACGAGCAGTACTTC; cdr3_aa: CASSPNRGRGYEQYF
j_call: TRBJ2-1; v_call: TRBV24-1; d_call: NA; clone_size: many; cdr3_nt: TGTGCCACCAGTGACCCCCATCAGGGCGGAGAGTACAATGAGCAGTTCTTC; cdr3_aa: CATSDPHQGGEYNEQFF
j_call: TRBJ2-1; v_call: TRBV27; d_call: NA; clone_size: NA; cdr3_nt: TGTGCCAGCAGACTTGGTGGGGCGCATTATCTCAATGAGCAGTTCTTC; cdr3_aa: CASRLGGAHYLNEQFF
j_call: TRBJ2-1; v_call: TRBV4-1; d_call: NA; clone_size: NA; cdr3_nt: TGCGCCAGCAGCCAGCCTGAAGGGGGACCTCCCGAGCAGTTCTTC; cdr3_aa: CASSQPEGGPPEQFF
j_call: TRBJ1-2; v_call: TRBV18; d_call: NA; clone_size: NA; cdr3_nt: TGTGCCAGCTCACCGCTACAGGAGAGCTATGGCTACACCTTC; cdr3_aa: CASSPLQESYGYTF
j_call: TRBJ2-3; v_call: TRBV6-6; d_call: TRBD1; clone_size: NA; cdr3_nt: TGTGCCAGCAGTTACTACCGACAGGGTCCGGCAGATACGCAGTATTTT; cdr3_aa: CASSYYRQGPADTQYF
j_call: TRBJ2-7; v_call: TRBV20-1; d_call: TRBD2; clone_size: NA; cdr3_nt: TGCAGTGCTAGAGATTTGCTAGCGGGACTCTCCTACGAGCAGTACTTC; cdr3_aa: CSARDLLAGLSYEQYF
j_call: TRBJ2-1; v_call: TRBV10-3; d_call: NA; clone_size: NA; cdr3_nt: TGTGCCATCGGGGGAGTCTCCTACAATGAGCAGTTCTTC; cdr3_aa: CAIGGVSYNEQFF
j_call: TRBJ2-7; v_call: TRBV27; d_call: NA; clone_size: many; cdr3_nt: TGTGCCAGCAGTGACACTCCCTACGAGCAGTACTTC; cdr3_aa: CASSDTPYEQYF
j_call: TRBJ1-6; v_call: TRBV10-3; d_call: NA; clone_size: many; cdr3_nt: TGTGCCATCAGCGAGGCCGGGACACTCGGCGGGGCACCCCTCCACTTT; cdr3_aa: CAISEAGTLGGAPLHF
j_call: TRBJ1-1; v_call: TRBV4-3; d_call: NA; clone_size: once; cdr3_nt: TGCGCCAGCAGCCAAGATAAGCTAGATTCGGGCACTGAAGCTTTCTTT; cdr3_aa: CASSQDKLDSGTEAFF
j_call: TRBJ2-2; v_call: TRBV2; d_call: TRBD2; clone_size: many; cdr3_nt: TGTGCCAGCAAAAGCGGGACTAGCGGGAGGAACACCGGGGAGCTGTTTTTT; cdr3_aa: CASKSGTSGRNTGELFF
j_call: TRBJ1-6; v_call: TRBV9; d_call: TRBD1; clone_size: many; cdr3_nt: TGTGCCAGCAGCGTAGGTGGTCTCGGGACAGCCAATTCACCCCTCCACTTT; cdr3_aa: CASSVGGLGTANSPLHF
j_call: TRBJ2-3; v_call: TRBV13; d_call: TRBD1; clone_size: many; cdr3_nt: TGTGCCAGCAACACAGGGGCAGATACGCAGTATTTT; cdr3_aa: CASNTGADTQYF
j_call: TRBJ1-6; v_call: TRBV2; d_call: NA; clone_size: many; cdr3_nt: TGTGCCAGCAGCTTCCGGACGGGGGACAATTCACCCCTCCACTTT; cdr3_aa: CASSFRTGDNSPLHF
j_call: TRBJ2-5; v_call: TRBV18; d_call: NA; clone_size: few; cdr3_nt: TGTGCCAGCTCTTTTTCGGGGGCCACCTTTGAGACCCAGTACTTC; cdr3_aa: CASSFSGATFETQYF
j_call: TRBJ2-5; v_call: TRBV9; d_call: NA; clone_size: few; cdr3_nt: TGTGCCAGCAGCGTCTATGACGAGAAGACCCAGTACTTC; cdr3_aa: CASSVYDEKTQYF
j_call: TRBJ2-5; v_call: TRBV5-1; d_call: NA; clone_size: few; cdr3_nt: TGCGCCAGCAGCTTGGCGGGCCGGATCCTCCAAGAGACCCAGTACTTC; cdr3_aa: CASSLAGRILQETQYF
j_call: TRBJ2-7; v_call: TRBV18; d_call: TRBD1; clone_size: few; cdr3_nt: TGTGCCAGCTCACTCGACAGGGGTGTCTTCCTCGAGCAGTACTTC; cdr3_aa: CASSLDRGVFLEQYF
j_call: TRBJ2-1; v_call: TRBV9; d_call: TRBD1; clone_size: many; cdr3_nt: TGTGCCAGCAGCGTAGGGACAGGGGGCAGAAGAAATGAGCAGTTCTTC; cdr3_aa: CASSVGTGGRRNEQFF
j_call: TRBJ2-1; v_call: TRBV5-8; d_call: TRBD2; clone_size: NA; cdr3_nt: TGTGCCAGCAGCCAACGACTAGCGGGTCCCTACAATGAGCAGTTCTTC; cdr3_aa: CASSQRLAGPYNEQFF
j_call: TRBJ2-2; v_call: TRBV7-3; d_call: NA; clone_size: many; cdr3_nt: TGTGCCAGCAGCTTGGGCGGGGTCGCGAACACCGGGGAGCTGTTTTTT; cdr3_aa: CASSLGGVANTGELFF
j_call: TRBJ2-6; v_call: TRBV20-1; d_call: NA; clone_size: many; cdr3_nt: TGCAGTGCTAGAGATCGTCGGGGGGCCAACGTCCTGACTTTC; cdr3_aa: CSARDRRGANVLTF
j_call: TRBJ2-5; v_call: TRBV7-9; d_call: NA; clone_size: few; cdr3_nt: TGTGCCAGCAGCCTCCCGACAGTGAAGGAGACCCAGTACTTC; cdr3_aa: CASSLPTVKETQYF
j_call: TRBJ2-1; v_call: TRBV5-1; d_call: NA; clone_size: many; cdr3_nt: TGCGCCAGCAGCTTGGAACAGGGCTACAATGAGCAGTTCTTC; cdr3_aa: CASSLEQGYNEQFF
j_call: TRBJ2-5; v_call: TRBV12-3/TRBV12-4; d_call: TRBD2; clone_size: NA; cdr3_nt: TGTGCCAGCAGCCGTAAGACTAGCGGGGAGGTGGAGACCCAGTACTTC; cdr3_aa: CASSRKTSGEVETQYF